This T cell receptor beta chain was identified during a study of T cells after posttransplantation cyclophosphamide. The V end lost 2 bases, the J end lost 4 bases, and 18 bases lay between the germline ends. Germline V gene lookup returns CDR1 SGHDT and CDR2 YYEEEE. The CDR3 is made up of 16 amino acids. Libraries were prepared by immunoSEQ multiplex PCR; TCRdb keeps only in-frame clonotypes and omits some of them. This sample has tens of thousands of clones, each found more than once. This clone was detected many times. The rearrangement uses TRBV5-6 and TRBJ1-2, with TRBD1 as a possible D gene (5 bases). The sequenced material came from PBMCs. The clonotype comes from a woman aged 60-70 years in good health, CMV-negative, and a related stem cell transplant donor. The CDR3 DNA reads as TGTGCCAGCAGCTTTTATCCGGCCTTGGACACCTATGGCTACACCTTC. Its translation: CASSFYPALDTYGYTF.